The sequence of this T cell receptor (beta chain) was determined in a study of cytomegalovirus exposure and HLA in healthy donors. Looking at the study overall: Earlier findings included over 90 million unique TCR beta sequences obtained from 150 million to 200 million T cells. Overall study findings and caveats: As a later analysis showed, a missense DCLRE1C variant was linked to trimming of TCR beta V- and J-genes. Fewer N-insertions (relative to the roughly 610-donor mean) were reportedly seen in an Asian-associated ancestry cluster in a later analysis. Most TCR sequences were uncommon, yet certain public TCRs appeared in many donors.

PCR primers comprised 60 Vbeta and 13 Jbeta primers. Using immunoSEQ multiplex PCR, the repertoire was profiled, and TCRdb retains in-frame clones only, with some absent. The sample has some 120,000 clones, around 74% seen once. For this clone: No antigen is known for it.

The sample taken for sequencing was PBMCs. This receptor was taken from a woman in her forties or fifties in good health and CMV-seropositive.

CDR3 bases: TGTGCCAGCAGCGCAAGCCTCAGACAGGCGGGCGAAACTGAAGCTTTCTTT. It translates to CASSASLRQAGETEAFF. This chain uses TRBV9 with TRBJ1-1, with D maybe TRBD1 (6 bases). V lost 3 bases to trimming and J lost 5 bases, with 23 bases between them. CDR1 and CDR2 (germline): SGDLS, YYNGEE. The CDR3 length is 17 residues.